This section outlines one T cell receptor (beta chain) sequence together with its context. This clone's antigen is unknown. No quality values exist for individual bases; no much larger clone is one base distant. Spanning cysteine to phenylalanine, the CDR3 consists of 15 amino acids. The DNA shown is the 45-base CDR3, in frame from base 1. CDR1 is given as GTSNPN and CDR2 as SVGIG, both from the germline V gene (reference sequence). Cut back by 1 base and 1 base, the V and J ends lie 10 bases apart. Genomic DNA was extracted with the Qiagen DNeasy kit from unsorted PBMCs and from negatively selected CD4+ and CD8+ fractions. TCR beta CDR3 regions were amplified by immunoSEQ multiplex PCR using primers annealing to V and J segments. A synthetic immune receptor repertoire was used to minimize amplification bias, and any remaining bias was removed computationally after sequencing. In the original analysis: Repertoire diversity was quantified as the Shannon entropy index using custom Python scripts. Unsorted, CD4+ and CD8+ repertoires were analyzed separately, except in combined analyses where CD4+ and CD8+ sequences were merged in silico. Clonal expansion was defined as a frequency increase of at least 2-fold after treatment compared with C1D1, and clones undetected at baseline were assigned a pseudocount of 0.5. Singleton clones were defined as clones with 0 or 1 copy at C1D1, and non-singleton clones were defined as clones with 2 or more copies. Clones expanded in unsorted samples were assigned a CD4+, CD8+ or unknown annotation through matching of protein sequences in sorted samples from the same patient. Wilcoxon tests were applied to paired samples to test diversity changes from C1D1 to C4D1. As stored in TCRdb, this immuneACCESS dataset retains in-frame rearrangements with V and J assigned. A fraction of the clones does not appear; measured against another copy, unresolved V genes explain less than half of the discrepancy, and the remainder lacks a known reason. The V and J calls and clone size were taken over from that table, and D and trimming were inferred from the DNA. The sample records approximately 100,000 clones, roughly 92% of which are singletons. Jointly, the top ten make up over 2.5% of the sample.

The meaning of the sample's time point label: cycle 1 day 1 (C1D1), immediately before nivolumab initiation. All trial patients had relapsed after autologous stem cell transplantation, with cohorts A, B and C differing in prior brentuximab vedotin exposure. The trial cohort included around 60 patients with relapsed/refractory classical Hodgkin lymphoma, and each patient had a best overall response of complete response, partial response or progressive disease. Trial patients were treated with single-agent nivolumab in the multi-cohort phase II CheckMate 205 trial. An independent review committee assessed best overall response using the 2007 International Working Group response criteria. Trial PBMCs were collected immediately before nivolumab initiation (C1D1) and during therapy at cycle 2 day 1 and cycle 4 day 1. Peripheral blood was collected in 8 mL Vacutainer Cell Preparation Tubes, from which PBMCs were isolated by centrifugation and then cryopreserved.

The source of the sample is a study of PD-1 blockade in classical Hodgkin lymphoma (dated by TCRdb to about 2020). A note on the overall study: Nivolumab dosing was 3 mg/kg intravenously every 2 weeks, continuing until either disease progression or unacceptable toxicity. The study used CyTOF and TCR beta sequencing to define a peripheral blood immune signature of response to PD-1 blockade in classical Hodgkin lymphoma.

Summary of the overall study and its limitations: By C4D1, a significant rise was seen in CD4+ TCR diversity but not in CD8+ TCR diversity (p=0.0027 vs p=0.16), and the rise was most apparent among complete responders (p=0.02). The study was restricted to a single clinical trial cohort, and the causes of repertoire differences, possibly disease activity or prior therapy, were left undefined. Trial patients with a complete response had baseline diversity similar to that of newly diagnosed patients, while partial responders and progressors had significantly lower diversity. Lower diversity was observed in patients in whom nivolumab was started less than 1 year after ASCT, and these patients were excluded from later analyses so that confounding by immune reconstitution would be avoided. Baseline TCR diversity was reported as lower in newly diagnosed patients than in healthy donors, and lower still in relapsed/refractory patients.

The chain links TRBV30 with TRBJ2-2; the D region is possibly TRBD1 or TRBD2, each matching across 5 bases. Sample: peripheral blood mononuclear cells (PBMCs), taken at baseline. This clonotype was sampled from a human donor with classical Hodgkin lymphoma. The nucleotide sequence is given as TGTGCCTGGAGTGATGAGGGGAGGAACACCGGGGAGCTGTTTTTT. This yields the protein CAWSDEGRNTGELFF.